The source of this T cell receptor (beta chain) is a study of blood T cell repertoires in COVID-19 (dated by TCRdb to about 2020). A note on the overall study: The collaborator samples originated in the United States, Italy and Spain and spanned the acute and convalescent phases of COVID-19. Samples were obtained from the ongoing ImmuneRACE study (first 160 participants) and from 1,254 subjects provided by 6 global collaborators. Sample metadata almost always included a de-identified subject ID, COVID-19 status, age in years and sex. The material from the prospective study consisted of cDNA or gDNA derived from T cells, B-cell-depleted T cells, or PBMCs. A freely available public database, intended as a resource for researchers studying the immune response to SARS-CoV-2, is where the repertoires were released. Where HLA class I and class II types were available, the types were taken from metadata supplied by the sample provider, not from assay-based typing. Subjects who had been exposed to COVID-19, were actively infected with it, or had recovered from it provided the deeply sampled blood TCRbeta repertoires that made up the dataset.

CDR1 and CDR2 are read off the germline V gene as SGHVS and FNYEAQ. The CDR3 has 15 amino acids, counting the end cysteine and phenylalanine. This entry keeps only the CDR3 DNA: 45 bases, framed from base 1. V sheds 0 bases and J sheds 2 bases, leaving 10 bases between their ends. On the study overall, not on this receptor specifically: The amount of clinical and demographic metadata varied by source and participant and was provided uncurated.

For this clone: It has no known antigen specificity. No qualities accompany the bases; no much larger clone lies one base away.

TCRbeta CDR3 regions were amplified from genomic DNA using the immunoSEQ Assay, a bias-controlled multiplex PCR. In the paper's pipeline: The number of nucleated cells in each sample was estimated by amplification of reference gene primers within the assay. To quantify the absolute abundance of each unique TCRbeta CDR3 rearrangement, sequence reads were collapsed and filtered. For each sample, productive Simpson clonality was calculated by taking the square root of Simpson's diversity index across productive rearrangements. TCRdb limited this immuneACCESS table to in-frame rearrangements with V and J called. A share of clones is missing; checked studies link under half to unresolved V genes, and the rest is unexplained. V, J and clone size are taken as reported in that table, and D and trimming were inferred from the DNA itself. The sample table shows tens of thousands of clones, and roughly 88% are seen once. Approximately 40% of the sample lies in the top ten.

At one collaborating source in Seattle, patients were enrolled during active infection and were followed longitudinally through the course of disease. Each collaborating institution followed its own protocols to collect whole blood in K2EDTA tubes. For TCRbeta analysis, collaborators shipped samples as frozen whole blood, isolated PBMCs, or DNA extracted from either of those sample types. Sequenced material: peripheral blood. The sequence links TRBV7-6 to TRBJ2-5; TRBD2 is possibly the D segment (7 matching bases). This TCR derives from a woman aged 60-70 years with COVID-19, enrolled during active disease. The CDR3 region: CASSLAGGQQETQYF. The bases are TGTGCCAGCAGCTTAGCGGGGGGGCAACAAGAGACCCAGTACTTC.